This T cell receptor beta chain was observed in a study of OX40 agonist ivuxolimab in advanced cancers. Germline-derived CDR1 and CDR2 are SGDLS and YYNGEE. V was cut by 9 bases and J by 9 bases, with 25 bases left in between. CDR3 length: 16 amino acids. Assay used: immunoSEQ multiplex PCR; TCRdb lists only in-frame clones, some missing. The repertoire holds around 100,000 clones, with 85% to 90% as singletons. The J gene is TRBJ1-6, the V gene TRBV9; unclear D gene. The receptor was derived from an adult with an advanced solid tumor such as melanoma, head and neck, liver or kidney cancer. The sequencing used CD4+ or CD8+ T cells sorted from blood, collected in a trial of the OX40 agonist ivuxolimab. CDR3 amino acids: CANIVVEESRGSPLHF. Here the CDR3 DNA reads TGTGCCAACATCGTCGTCGAGGAAAGTCGTGGTTCACCCCTCCACTTT. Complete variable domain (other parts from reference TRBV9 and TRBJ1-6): DSGVTQTPKHLITATGQRVTLRCSPRSGDLSVYWYQQSLDQGLQFLIQYYNGEERAKGNILERFSAQQFPDLHSELNLSSLELGDSALYFCANIVVEESRGSPLHFGNGTRLTVT.